Below are 13 T cell receptor beta chains sequenced from a single sample in a study of T cell repertoires in cytomegalovirus infection. One entry per CDR3 protein results from TCRdb running MiXCR on the reads. The top ten hold under 3% of the sample, which has approximately 700,000 distinct CDR3 sequences, 35% seen once. Sequenced: PBMCs. These receptors all come from a human donor in good health (CMV status not recorded). Some clones in this sample may be carry-over from other donors' samples.

The J gene is TRBJ2-3, the V gene TRBV27; possible D gene TRBD2, 5 bases. Germline CDR1 and CDR2: MNHEY and SMNVEV (reference sequence). Trimming pared 4 bases from V and 4 bases from J, leaving 15 bases between. The CDR3 runs 15 residues. This CDR3 reads CASSSEGQGSDTQYF. The DNA of the CDR3 is TGTGCCAGCAGTTCAGAGGGCCAAGGGTCAGATACGCAGTATTTT.

This clonotype has just a few counts. This chain uses TRBV20-1 with TRBJ2-1; weak D call: TRBD2 (7 bases). CDR1 is DFQATT, CDR2 SNEGSKA, per germline (reference sequence). The CDR3 consists of 15 residues. The ends were cut back, 6 bases at V and 9 bases at J, with 24 bases in the middle. The CDR3 spells CSAPMGRGRLGEQFF. DNA for the CDR3: TGCAGTGCCCCAATGGGGCGGGGGCGATTAGGTGAGCAGTTCTTC.

The chain links TRBV20-1 to TRBJ1-6; TRBD1 aligns across 9 bases. The CDR3 totals 16 residues. V was pared by 6 bases and J by 5 bases, with 11 bases of the junction left unmatched. Per germline, CDR1 DFQATT and CDR2 SNEGSKA (reference sequence). In DNA, the CDR3 is TGCAGTGCGACCTCACTTGGGGACAGGGATAATTCACCCCTCCACTTT. Translated: CSATSLGDRDNSPLHF.

There are a few counts of this clonotype. This chain joins TRBV5-4 and TRBJ1-5, with a tentative D call TRBD1 (5 bases). This CDR3 contains 14 residues. Looked up from germline, CDR1 is SGHNT and CDR2 is YYREEE (reference sequence). V dropped 1 base and J dropped 3 bases, with 8 bases sitting between them. CDR3 sequence: CASSLQGLNQPQHF. The CDR3 DNA reads as TGTGCCAGCAGCTTGCAGGGCCTCAATCAGCCCCAGCATTTT.

The chain has TRBV7-2 and TRBJ1-1; possible D gene TRBD1, 5 bases. The CDR3 has 16 residues. Between the trimmed V and J ends, which lost 5 bases and 3 bases, there was a span of 19 bases. Germline CDR1 SGHTA, CDR2 FQGNSA. CDR3 loop: CASSLSREPLDTEAFF. The DNA of the CDR3 is TGTGCCAGCAGCCTCTCCAGGGAGCCCCTAGACACTGAAGCTTTCTTT.

In this sample, this clonotype turned up many times. The chain has TRBV7-2 and TRBJ2-7; D call uncertain. This CDR3 region has 12 residues. Germline CDR1 and CDR2: SGHTA and FQGNSA. The ends were cut back, 5 bases at V and 6 bases at J, with 11 bases in the middle. This CDR3 is CASSPRWVEQYF. DNA for the CDR3: TGTGCCAGCAGCCCGCGATGGGTCGAGCAGTACTTC.

This clonotype was seen once. The rearrangement uses TRBV10-3 and TRBJ2-7; D unresolved. The CDR3 extends over 13 amino acids. V lost 8 bases, J lost 5 bases, and 16 bases lay in between. Germline V gene data show CDR1 as ENHRY and CDR2 as SYGVKD. CDR3 loop: CAIGFRFPHEQYF. As DNA, the CDR3 is TGTGCCATCGGGTTTCGATTCCCCCACGAGCAGTACTTC.

The chain is built from TRBV28 and TRBJ2-6, with D possibly called TRBD1 or TRBD2 (5 bases each). Trimming stripped 6 bases from V and 0 bases from J, with 18 bases between. There are 18 residues in the CDR3. Per the germline V gene, CDR1 is MDHEN and CDR2 is SYDVKM. Here the CDR3 DNA reads TGTGCCAGCAGATTCGGGGCAGCGCTACGCTCTGGGGCCAACGTCCTGACTTTC. Translated, it gives CASRFGAALRSGANVLTF.

The genes are TRBV19 and TRBJ2-2, with TRBD2 matching over 11 bases. This CDR3 has 16 amino acids. V was clipped by 4 bases and J by 4 bases; unmatched bases: 5. CDR1 is LNHDA and CDR2 is SQIVND in the germline V gene (reference sequence). The CDR3 DNA reads as TGTGCCAGTAGTAGTTGGACTAGCGGGTTCACCGGGGAGCTGTTTTTT. Translated, it gives CASSSWTSGFTGELFF.

As to this clonotype: The CDR3 end shows no conserved phenylalanine or tryptophan, and so a read error is likely. The CDR3 loop reads CASSDLGDDEQFL. DNA for the CDR3: TGCGCCAGCAGCGACCTTGGGGACGATGAGCAGTTCCTC. The rearrangement uses TRBV4-1 and TRBJ2-1; D assignment may be TRBD1 or TRBD2 (5 bases each). Deletions cut 5 bases from V and 8 bases from J, with 13 bases between. The germline CDR1 and CDR2 sequences are MGHRA and YSYEKL. This CDR3 is 13 amino acids long.

V gene TRBV7-9 combines with J gene TRBJ2-1; no firm D call. Per the germline V gene, CDR1 is SEHNR and CDR2 is FQNEAQ (reference sequence). The CDR3 length is 14 residues. The V end was cut by 1 base, the J end by 2 bases, with 6 bases between. The CDR3 DNA follows: TGTGCCAGCAGCTTAGGTTATACCTACAATGAGCAGTTCTTC. It specifies CASSLGYTYNEQFF. The entire variable domain, with the rest obtained from reference TRBV7-9 and TRBJ2-1, is as follows: DTGVSQNPRHKITKRGQNVTFRCDPISEHNRLYWYRQTLGQGPEFLTYFQNEAQLEKSRLLSDRFSAERPKGSFSTLEIQRTEQGDSAMYLCASSLGYTYNEQFFGPGTRLTVL.

This clonotype came up a few times. The CDR3, as DNA: TGTGCCAGCAGTGAAGGGGCAGGGGCTCAGCCCCAGCATTTT. It translates to CASSEGAGAQPQHF. The gene calls are TRBV6-1 and TRBJ1-5; perhaps TRBD1 as D (6 bases). Trimming cost V 1 base and J 6 bases, with 10 bases left between them. In germline, CDR1 is MNHNS, CDR2 SASEGT. The CDR3 covers 14 residues.

This clonotype was observed a few times. This chain connects TRBV11-2 to TRBJ2-5, with 15 bases lining up with TRBD2. The CDR3 sequence is 18 residues long. Germline CDR1 SGHAT, CDR2 FQNNGV. Trimming removed 5 bases from V and 3 bases from J; junction bases left unmatched: 10. CDR3 DNA sequence: TGTGCCAGCAGCCGGGGGACTAGCGGGGGGACACTAAAAGAGACCCAGTACTTC. Protein product: CASSRGTSGGTLKETQYF.